A single sample is the source of the 18 T cell receptor beta chains below, sequenced in a study of early T cells in non-severe SARS-CoV-2 infection. MiXCR, run by TCRdb on the 5' RACE reads, gives a single entry per CDR3 protein. The table has about 100,000 distinct CDR3 sequences, about 12% seen once. Sequencing input: whole blood. These receptors were taken from an adult who was a healthcare worker with PCR-confirmed SARS-CoV-2 infection or an uninfected control (not recorded which).

The table lists this clonotype with many counts. The chain couples TRBV29-1 to TRBJ2-5; perhaps TRBD2 as D (5 bases). Germline-derived CDR1 and CDR2 are SQVTM and ANQGSEA. This CDR3 is built from 13 residues. The V end lost 8 bases, the J end lost 5 bases, and 18 bases lay between the germline ends. In nucleotides, the CDR3 is TGCAGCACCCAGACTACCCGCGGGGAGACCCAGTACTTC. Translated, it gives CSTQTTRGETQYF.

This chain uses TRBV4-3 with TRBJ2-3; a possible D gene is TRBD1 (7 bases). The V end was cut by 0 bases, the J end by 3 bases, with 13 bases between. From germline, CDR1 is LGHNA and CDR2 YSLEER. The CDR3 extends over 16 amino acids. The CDR3 sequence is CASSQDLGGQTDTQYF. For the CDR3, the DNA is TGCGCCAGCAGCCAAGATCTGGGGGGACAGACAGATACGCAGTATTTT.

This clonotype was observed many times. The chain is built from TRBV19 and TRBJ2-7; TRBD2 might be the D (6 bases). Germline lookup yields CDR1 LNHDA and CDR2 SQIVND (reference sequence). Trimming stripped 5 bases from V and 2 bases from J, with 16 bases between. This CDR3 is 15 amino acids long. The CDR3 region is CASSLRLGFTYEQYF. The CDR3 coding sequence is TGTGCCAGTAGTCTACGACTAGGGTTTACCTACGAGCAGTACTTC.

A few counts support this clonotype. This sequence joins TRBV7-8 and TRBJ1-4; TRBD1 is a possible D gene (5 bases). Trimming took off 5 bases at V and 5 bases at J, with 15 bases between the two ends. The CDR3 sequence is 15 residues long. Germline CDR1 is SGHVS and CDR2 is FQNEAQ. CDR3 in amino acids: CASSPRQKKNEKLFF. The CDR3 region has the DNA TGTGCCAGCAGCCCACGACAGAAAAAGAATGAAAAACTGTTTTTT. Full variable domain (outside the CDR3, taken from reference TRBV7-8 and TRBJ1-4): GAGVSQSPRYKVAKRGQDVALRCDPISGHVSLFWYQQALGQGPEFLTYFQNEAQLDKSGLPSDRFFAERPEGSVSTLKIQRTQQEDSAVYLCASSPRQKKNEKLFFGSGTQLSVL.

The CDR3 spells CASSSPLGGGPDSSYNEQFF. For the CDR3, the DNA is TGTGCCAGCAGTTCTCCCCTCGGGGGGGGGCCCGATAGCTCCTACAATGAGCAGTTCTTC. The chain employs TRBV28 and TRBJ2-1; 8 nucleotides line up with TRBD2. The germline V gene encodes CDR1 MDHEN and CDR2 SYDVKM. Unmatched junction bases numbered 17, after V lost 4 bases and J lost 0 bases. This CDR3 spans 20 amino acids.

This clonotype was found a few times. The genes are TRBV20-1 and TRBJ2-1; D might be TRBD1 or TRBD2, each matching 5 bases. V lost 5 bases to trimming and J lost 0 bases, with 17 bases between them. In germline, CDR1 is DFQATT, CDR2 SNEGSKA (reference sequence). The CDR3 spans 16 residues. The CDR3 loop reads CSADHRLGSSYNEQFF. CDR3 bases: TGCAGTGCTGACCACAGGTTAGGGAGCTCCTACAATGAGCAGTTCTTC.

In this sample, this clonotype turned up a few times. The V call is TRBV12-3 or TRBV12-4, the J call TRBJ1-5; perhaps TRBD1 as D (5 bases). Trimming removed 3 bases at V and 5 bases at J, with 20 bases between. The CDR3 has 17 amino acids. CDR3 nucleotide sequence: TGTGCCAGCAGTTTGGGGACCCGTTCGGTAACAGATCAGCCCCAGCATTTT. Its translation is CASSLGTRSVTDQPQHF.

This clonotype has at least ten counts. The V gene is TRBV7-8, the J gene TRBJ2-5; no clear D gene. The CDR3 contains 15 residues. V was trimmed by 1 base and J by 5 bases, leaving 14 bases between them. Per germline, CDR1 SGHVS and CDR2 FQNEAQ. CDR3 DNA sequence: TGTGCCAGCAGCTTAGAAGTAGGGCGAGTGGAGACCCAGTACTTC. This encodes CASSLEVGRVETQYF.

There are a few counts of this clonotype. J is TRBJ1-1 and V is TRBV29-1; a possible D gene is TRBD1 (5 bases). Germline CDR1 and CDR2: SQVTM and ANQGSEA. The V and J ends lost 1 base and 10 bases respectively, with 10 bases between them. This CDR3 comprises 11 residues. CDR3 bases: TGCAGCGTTGAAGTTGGGACGGTAGCTTTCTTT. Protein: CSVEVGTVAFF.

This rearrangement joins TRBV29-1 to TRBJ1-2, with 8 bases that match TRBD1. The CDR3 has 11 amino acids. J lost 6 bases, V lost 7 bases, and 4 bases had no gene match. The germline gives CDR1 SQVTM, CDR2 ANQGSEA. CDR3 region: CSAQTGDGYTF. CDR3 coding DNA: TGCAGCGCACAGACAGGGGATGGCTACACCTTC.

V usage is TRBV7-2 and J usage is TRBJ2-7, with TRBD1 matching 11 bases. The V and J ends lost 5 bases and 4 bases, in that order; junction bases with no gene match: 13. CDR1 is SGHTA, CDR2 FQGNSA, per germline. The CDR3 runs to 17 residues. CDR3 sequence: CASSPRAGGQGAYEQYF. CDR3 bases: TGTGCCAGCAGCCCCCGGGCGGGCGGACAGGGGGCTTACGAGCAGTACTTC.

This clonotype has ten or more counts. The chain has TRBV2 and TRBJ1-4; 7 bases map to TRBD1. CDR1 SNHLY and CDR2 FYNNEI come from the germline V gene. This CDR3 is 15 amino acids long. The trim removed 8 bases at V and 8 bases at J, leaving 14 bases unmatched. The CDR3 DNA reads as TGTGCCAGCGGGCGACAGGGCCGGGTGGAAGAAAAACTGTTTTTT. The encoded protein is CASGRQGRVEEKLFF.

The chain joins TRBV27 to TRBJ2-2; 8 nucleotides agree with TRBD2. The germline gives CDR1 MNHEY, CDR2 SMNVEV (reference sequence). CDR3 length: 15 residues. The junction had 8 bases not matched to a gene; V was cut back by 5 bases and J by 6 bases. The CDR3 here is CASSPRGGPAGELFF. The CDR3 DNA is TGTGCCAGCAGTCCCCGGGGGGGCCCCGCCGGGGAGCTGTTTTTT.

This clonotype has only a few counts. V usage is TRBV29-1 and J usage is TRBJ1-1; D might be TRBD1 (5 bases). This CDR3 spans 12 amino acids. Germline-derived CDR1 and CDR2 are SQVTM and ANQGSEA. The CDR3 DNA follows: TGCAGTCACAGTCGGGGGTCGACTGAAGCTTTCTTT. Its translation is CSHSRGSTEAFF. Supplemented by reference TRBV29-1 and TRBJ1-1, the full variable domain reads SAVISQKPSRDICQRGTSLTIQCQVDSQVTMMFWYRQQPGQSLTLIATANQGSEATYESGFVIDKFPISRPNLTFSTLTVSNMSPEDSSIYLCSHSRGSTEAFFGQGTRLTVV.

This clonotype was observed at least ten times. The chain has TRBV6-2 or TRBV6-3 and TRBJ1-1; D possibly corresponds to TRBD1 (5 bases). The CDR3 consists of 13 residues. Germline loops: CDR1 MNHEY, CDR2 SVGEGT. The V end was cut by 2 bases, the J end by 3 bases, with 7 bases between. CDR3 amino acids: CASSYLGDTEAFF. CDR3 in DNA: TGTGCCAGCAGTTACCTAGGGGACACTGAAGCTTTCTTT.

The chain has TRBV2 and TRBJ1-2; 8 bases are a match to TRBD1. The CDR3 has 15 residues. Per germline, CDR1 SNHLY and CDR2 FYNNEI. Trimming removed 4 bases from V and 2 bases from J; junction bases left unmatched: 6. The CDR3, as DNA: TGTGCCAGCAGTGTAGGGACAGGAGAAAACTATGGCTACACCTTC. It translates to CASSVGTGENYGYTF.

V gene TRBV7-9 combines with J gene TRBJ2-2; D is uncertain. Trimming removed 4 bases from V and 0 bases from J, with 0 bases in between. Germline V gene sequence: CDR1 SEHNR, CDR2 FQNEAQ (reference sequence). The CDR3 loop spans 12 amino acids. The CDR3 nucleotides are TGTGCCAGCAGCTCGAACACCGGGGAGCTGTTTTTT. It translates to CASSSNTGELFF.

This clonotype was seen a handful of times. V usage is TRBV25-1 and J usage is TRBJ2-7, with 7 nucleotides matching TRBD1. Germline values: CDR1 MGHDK, CDR2 SYGVNS. J was trimmed by 3 bases and V by 4 bases; bases with no gene match: 3. The CDR3 loop spans 13 amino acids. The CDR3 region has the DNA TGTGCCAGCAGTGCGCGACAGGGCTACGAGCAGTACTTC. Translation: CASSARQGYEQYF.